Below, one T cell receptor beta chain is given with its context. The sample is drawn from a study of CD8 T cells in Susac syndrome. When the RNA was reverse transcribed, random hexamers were used with an input of roughly 0.45 to 1 ug. A multiplex approach, immunoSEQ multiplex PCR, amplified TCR beta CDR3 across 54 Vbeta and 13 Jbeta. TCRdb used MiXCR to reprocess the immunoSEQ multiplex PCR reads, holding one entry per CDR3 protein. The sample holds under 200,000 distinct CDR3 sequences, roughly 92% seen once. CDR1 is SGHAT, CDR2 FQNNGV, per germline. V dropped 4 bases and J dropped 1 base, with 10 bases sitting between them. The CDR3 extends over 15 amino acids. CD8+ and CD4+ T cells taken from blood had their TCR beta sequenced. TEMRA cells were FACS-enriched and CD8+ and CD4+ T cells negatively isolated.

The chain carries TRBV11-2 and TRBJ2-2, with D perhaps TRBD1 (6 bases). Sequences were obtained from CD4+ T cells from PBMCs. The sequence was obtained from a human donor in good health. As DNA, the CDR3 is TGTGCCAGCAGCTCCGGACAGCGGAACACCGGGGAGCTGTTTTTT. Translation: CASSSGQRNTGELFF. Based on the CDR3 plus reference TRBV11-2 and TRBJ2-2, the full variable domain is EAGVAQSPRYKIIEKRQSVAFWCNPISGHATLYWYQQILGQGPKLLIQFQNNGVVDDSQLPKDRFSAERLKGVDSTLKIQPAKLEDSAVYLCASSSGQRNTGELFFGEGSRLTVL.